The sample holds a few counts of the clone carrying this TCR beta chain. These data belong to a study of CD8+ T cells in alopecia areata. Unmatched junction bases numbered 7, after V lost 7 bases and J lost 4 bases. Germline V gene sequence: CDR1 MGHRA, CDR2 YSYEKL. The CDR3 is 15 residues long. Collection of lesional scalp punch biopsies and peripheral blood was performed in alopecia areata patients. RNA, once extracted, was reverse transcribed into cDNA for use as the sequencing template. Assay used: immunoSEQ multiplex PCR; TCRdb lists only in-frame clones, some missing. The sample carries 150,000 or so clones, around 87% recorded once.

This specimen was CD8+ T cells sorted from blood, taken at week 0. The chain has TRBV4-1 and TRBJ2-1, with TRBD2 matching 10 bases. The sequence was collected from a human donor with alopecia areata. For the CDR3, the DNA is TGCGCCAGCACCCCAACTAGCGGGAAGTACAATGAGCAGTTCTTC. Its protein is CASTPTSGKYNEQFF.